This entry lists 3 T cell receptor beta chains sequenced from one sample in a study of shared clonotypes between healthy human individuals. Clones were read by immunoSEQ multiplex PCR, and TCRdb kept only the in-frame ones, dropping some. This sample has about 680,000 clones; 92% occur once, and the top ten carry about a quarter. CD8 cells regarded as naive lacked CD45RO, were positively chosen for CCR7, and omitted terminally differentiated effector memory CD45RA+ cells. Sequencing used naive CD8+ T cells sorted from blood. The receptor source for this set is a man younger than 40 in good health.

The chain couples TRBV5-1 to TRBJ2-7; D remains unclear. The length of the CDR3 is 12 residues. Looked up from germline, CDR1 is SGHRS and CDR2 is YFSETQ. V was shortened by 4 bases and J by 3 bases, with 8 bases between the two germline ends. Here the CDR3 DNA reads TGCGCCAGCAGCCCCCCGGACTACGAGCAGTACTTC. Residues: CASSPPDYEQYF.

The CDR3 region is CASETNTEAFF. As DNA, the CDR3 is TGTGCCAGCGAGACGAACACTGAAGCTTTCTTT. The rearrangement links TRBV28 to TRBJ1-1; D gene uncertain. CDR3 length: 11 amino acids. With 8 bases removed from V and 1 base from J, the gap between germline ends came to 5 bases. From germline, CDR1 is MDHEN and CDR2 SYDVKM.

The chain carries TRBV7-9 and TRBJ1-1; D unclear. This CDR3 has 12 residues. V shed 5 bases and J shed 2 bases, with 6 bases lying between them. Germline loops: CDR1 SEHNR, CDR2 FQNEAQ (reference sequence). CDR3 protein: CASSHFNTEAFF. CDR3 nucleotide sequence: TGTGCCAGCAGCCATTTCAACACTGAAGCTTTCTTT.